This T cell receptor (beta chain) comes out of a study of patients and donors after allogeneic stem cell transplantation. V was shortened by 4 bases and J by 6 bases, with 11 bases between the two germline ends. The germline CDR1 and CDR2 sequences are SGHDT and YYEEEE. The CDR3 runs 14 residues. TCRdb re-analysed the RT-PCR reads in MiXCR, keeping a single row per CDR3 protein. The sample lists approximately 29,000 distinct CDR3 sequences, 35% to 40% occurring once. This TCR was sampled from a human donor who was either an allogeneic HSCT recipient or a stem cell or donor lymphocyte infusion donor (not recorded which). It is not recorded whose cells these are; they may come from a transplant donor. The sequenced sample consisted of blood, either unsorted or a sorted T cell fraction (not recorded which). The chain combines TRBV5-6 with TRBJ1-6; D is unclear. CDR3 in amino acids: CASSLGRSNSPLHF. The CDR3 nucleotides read TGTGCCAGCAGCCTCGGGCGGTCTAATTCACCCCTCCACTTT.